This T cell receptor (beta chain) was identified in a study of beta chain features in type 1 diabetes. Points from the study as a whole: High-TCR-expressing cells could be over-represented by cDNA sequencing. A moderate, significant TCRB CDR3 shortening appeared in type 1 diabetes across four CD4+ subsets.

This CDR3 is 14 amino acids long. CDR1 and CDR2 (germline): LNHDA, SQIVND (reference sequence). V was trimmed by 6 bases and J by 0 bases, leaving 12 bases between them. Expressed TCRB transcripts were sequenced because the entire RNA isolate underwent reverse transcription. Sequencing of naive, central memory and regulatory T cell samples gave an average of around 3.8 million reads. The assay was immunoSEQ multiplex PCR, and TCRdb's table has in-frame clones only and misses some. The sample carries more than 120,000 clones, around 13% recorded once. There are a few counts of this clone. Its antigen is not known.

The specimen sequenced was central memory CD4+ T cells from blood. The chain couples TRBV19 to TRBJ2-7; the D gene is possibly TRBD1 (6 bases). The sequence was collected from a man between 18 and 35 years old with type 1 diabetes. In DNA form, the CDR3 reads TGTGCCAGTAGGCTCCAGGGGCACTCCTACGAGCAGTACTTC. It translates to CASRLQGHSYEQYF.